The T cell receptor (beta chain) under discussion was sequenced for a study of molecular identifiers for immune sequencing clone quantification. As for the study in general: Naive CD8 cell RNA, from about 20,000 or 100,000 cells, was split five ways in replicates, with four sequenced.

The use of previously described methods and listed TCR primers produced the bulk TCR libraries. MiXCR, applied by TCRdb to the PCR reads, yields one record per CDR3 protein. Here the sample spans around 460,000 distinct CDR3 sequences, 20% to 25% being singletons. The CDR3 covers 13 residues. Germline V CDR1 and CDR2: SGHAT, FQDESV (reference sequence). The V end was cut by 3 bases, the J end by 2 bases, with 8 bases between. The V gene is TRBV11-1, the J gene TRBJ2-7; D is possibly TRBD2 (6 bases). The origin of this receptor is a human donor in good health. Some libraries in this study had Jurkat cell RNA spiked in. Source material: naive CD8+ T cells from blood, with Jurkat cell RNA spiked in. Indicated subset: FACS-sorted CD8+CD4-CCR7+CD45RA+ naive T cells. The CDR3, as DNA: TGTGCCAGCAGCTTCCGGGAGCCCTACGAGCAGTACTTC. It yields the protein CASSFREPYEQYF.